These T cell receptor beta chains were read from a single sample in a study of cytomegalovirus exposure and HLA in healthy donors. Using immunoSEQ multiplex PCR, the repertoire was profiled, and TCRdb retains in-frame clones only, with some absent. The data hold some 140,000 clones, with 84% observed a single time. The sequenced sample was PBMCs. The receptors stem from a young woman in good health and CMV-seronegative. Each CDR3 is given with its conserved first and last residue.

v_gene,j_gene,CDR3aa
TRBV18,TRBJ2-1,CASSRGASSYNEQFF
TRBV27,TRBJ1-1,CASFNQGLNTEAFF
TRBV25-1,TRBJ2-3,CASSDAGTPSGTQYF
TRBV28,TRBJ2-4,CASSDRAQQYF
TRBV7-2,TRBJ2-1,CASSLSTSGSYNEQFF
TRBV7-2,TRBJ2-3,CASSLGGGDAITDTQYF
TRBV10-2,TRBJ2-7,CASSDTGRAFEQYF
TRBV30,TRBJ2-2,CAWRTSGVAGELFF
TRBV5-1,TRBJ2-1,CASSPAGGLYNEQFF
TRBV19,TRBJ2-6,CASSINSHSGANVLTF
TRBV30,TRBJ1-1,CAWRRRDRGNTEAFF
TRBV23-1,TRBJ2-6,CASSQSVGAHSSGANVLTF
TRBV7-2,TRBJ1-6,CASSPGPYRQGYDNSPLHF
TRBV11-2,TRBJ2-3,CASSATPGQPLTDTQYF
TRBV2,TRBJ2-3,CATLSAVLNTDTQYF
TRBV4-1,TRBJ2-5,CASSQDSGRIVETQYF
TRBV5-4,TRBJ2-1,CASARDRNNEQFF
TRBV28,TRBJ1-2,CATTLQGFPNYGYTF
TRBV1,TRBJ2-5,CTSSQDGVRQTSGGALKTQYF
TRBV4-1,TRBJ1-2,CASSQEGQGRSYGYTF
TRBV11-2,TRBJ2-6,CASSGQGSGTSGANVLTF
TRBV5-4,TRBJ2-5,CASSPRAGSFQETQYF
TRBV10-3,TRBJ2-3,CASSGGTQYF
TRBV10-1,TRBJ2-7,CASRALYF
TRBV28,TRBJ2-7,CASTNGGGTSSYEQYF
TRBV5-1,TRBJ2-3,CASSLAERGRYTQYF
TRBV7-9,TRBJ1-2,CASRSRLIGYTF
TRBV5-1,TRBJ2-7,CASSSGIDNYEQYF
TRBV7-9,TRBJ2-1,CASSPWTLMSYNEQFF
TRBV19,TRBJ1-2,CASSIGPEDYGYTF
TRBV27,TRBJ1-1,CASSPRTGARGTEAFF
TRBV4-1,TRBJ1-1,CASSREEVNTEAFF
TRBV5-1,TRBJ2-3,CASSRGAADTQYF
TRBV19,TRBJ2-7,CASSTIGQAAVDEQYF
TRBV7-7,TRBJ2-1,CASSLNLAGGYNEQFF
TRBV19,TRBJ1-4,CASSFLYPEKLFF
TRBV5-4,TRBJ1-2,CASSLGGGSMAYGYTF
TRBV11-2,TRBJ2-5,CASSLDYRLAGGDQETQYF
TRBV5-5,TRBJ2-5,CASSFSETQYF
TRBV9,TRBJ2-3,CASSLYTDTQYF
TRBV7-9,TRBJ2-7,CASSSSGLYYEQYF
TRBV29-1,TRBJ2-7,CSVGDRVHEQYF
TRBV12-5,TRBJ1-2,CASGLAGLGSLGYTF
TRBV10-3,TRBJ2-3,CAISESGGAGTDTQYF
TRBV28,TRBJ2-1,CASSLRTVGSYNEQFF
TRBV27,TRBJ2-7,CASSFGGLSYEQYF
TRBV4-1,TRBJ2-5,CASSQARPEETQYF
TRBV6-5,TRBJ2-7,CASSYSSGESYEQYF